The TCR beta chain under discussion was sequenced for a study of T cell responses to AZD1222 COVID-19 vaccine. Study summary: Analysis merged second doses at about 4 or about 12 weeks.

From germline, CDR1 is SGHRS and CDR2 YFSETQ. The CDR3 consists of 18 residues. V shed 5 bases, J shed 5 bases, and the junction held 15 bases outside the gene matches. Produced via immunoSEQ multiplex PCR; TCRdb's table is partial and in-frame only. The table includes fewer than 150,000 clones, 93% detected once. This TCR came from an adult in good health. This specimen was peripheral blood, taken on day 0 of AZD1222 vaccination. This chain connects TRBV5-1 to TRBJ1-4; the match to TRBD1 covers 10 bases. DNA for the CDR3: TGCGCCAGCAGTGCCCGTCGAGACAGGGGGCAATTGAATGAAAAACTGTTTTTT. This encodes CASSARRDRGQLNEKLFF. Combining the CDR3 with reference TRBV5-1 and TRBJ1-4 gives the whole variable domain KAGVTQTPRYLIKTRGQQVTLSCSPISGHRSVSWYQQTPGQGLQFLFEYFSETQRNKGNFPGRFSGRQFSNSRSEMNVSTLELGDSALYLCASSARRDRGQLNEKLFFGSGTQLSVL.